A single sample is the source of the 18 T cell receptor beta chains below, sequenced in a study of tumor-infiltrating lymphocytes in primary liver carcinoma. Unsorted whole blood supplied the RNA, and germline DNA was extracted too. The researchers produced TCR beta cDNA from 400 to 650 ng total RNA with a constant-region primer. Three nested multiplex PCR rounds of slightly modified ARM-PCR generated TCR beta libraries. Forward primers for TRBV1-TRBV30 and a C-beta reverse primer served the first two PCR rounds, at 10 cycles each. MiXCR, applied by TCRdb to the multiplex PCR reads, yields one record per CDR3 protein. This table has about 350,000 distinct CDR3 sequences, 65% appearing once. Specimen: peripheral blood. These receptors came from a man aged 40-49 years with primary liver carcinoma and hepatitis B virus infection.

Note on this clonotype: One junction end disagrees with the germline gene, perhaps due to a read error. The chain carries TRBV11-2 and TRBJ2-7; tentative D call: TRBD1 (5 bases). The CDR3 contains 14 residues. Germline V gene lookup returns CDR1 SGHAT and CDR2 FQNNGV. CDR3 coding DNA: TGTGTCAGCAGCTTGGAGCAGGGTGGCTACGAGCAGTACTTC. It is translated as CVSSLEQGGYEQYF.

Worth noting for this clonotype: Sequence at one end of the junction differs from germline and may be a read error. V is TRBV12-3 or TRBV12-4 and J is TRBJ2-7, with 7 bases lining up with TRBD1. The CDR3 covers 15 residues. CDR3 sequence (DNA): TGTGGCAGCAGTTCGACAGGGTCTAGTTCCTACGAGCAGTACTTC. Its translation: CGSSSTGSSSYEQYF.

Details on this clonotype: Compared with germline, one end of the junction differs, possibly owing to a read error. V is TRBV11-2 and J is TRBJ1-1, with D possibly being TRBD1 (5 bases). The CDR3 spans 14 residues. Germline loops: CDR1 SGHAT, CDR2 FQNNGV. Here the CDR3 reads CVSSLDHGHTEAFF. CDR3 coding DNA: TGTGTCAGCAGCTTAGATCACGGACACACCGAAGCTTTCTTT.

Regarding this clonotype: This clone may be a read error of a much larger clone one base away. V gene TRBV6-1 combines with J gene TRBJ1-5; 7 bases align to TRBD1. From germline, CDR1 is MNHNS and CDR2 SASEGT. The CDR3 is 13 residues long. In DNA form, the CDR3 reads TGTGCCAGCGGGGACAGAATCAATCAGTCCCAGCATTTT. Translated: CASGDRINQSQHF.

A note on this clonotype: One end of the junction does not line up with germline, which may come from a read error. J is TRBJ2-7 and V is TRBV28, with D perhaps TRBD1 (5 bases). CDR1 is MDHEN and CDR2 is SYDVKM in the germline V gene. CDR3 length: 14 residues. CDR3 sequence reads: CASIRQSEVYERYF. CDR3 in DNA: TGTGCCAGCATTAGACAGTCTGAGGTCTACGAGCGGTACTTC.

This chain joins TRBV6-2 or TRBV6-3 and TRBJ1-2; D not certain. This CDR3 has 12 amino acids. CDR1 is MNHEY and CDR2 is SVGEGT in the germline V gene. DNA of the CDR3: TGTGGCTCCCAGAGGGTCGGCTATGGCTACACCTTC. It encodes CGSQRVGYGYTF.

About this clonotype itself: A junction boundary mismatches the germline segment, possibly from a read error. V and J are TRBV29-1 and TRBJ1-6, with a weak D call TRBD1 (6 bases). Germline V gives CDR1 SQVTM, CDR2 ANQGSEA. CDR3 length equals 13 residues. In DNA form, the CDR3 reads TGCACCGTTGTCCTGGGGGCGGATTCACCCCTCCACTTT. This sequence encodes CTVVLGADSPLHF. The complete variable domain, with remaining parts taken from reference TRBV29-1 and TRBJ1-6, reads SAVISQKPSRDICQRGTSLTIQCQVDSQVTMMFWYRQQPGQSLTLIATANQGSEATYESGFVIDKFPISRPNLTFSTLTVSNMSPEDSSIYLCTVVLGADSPLHFGNGTRLTVT.

This CDR3 is CASSRIKMAGVNDEKLFF. The CDR3 DNA reads TGTGCCAGCAGCCGGATTAAGATGGCAGGGGTTAATGATGAAAAACTGTTTTTT. The V call is TRBV28, the J call TRBJ1-4; TRBD1 might be the D (6 bases). CDR1 is MDHEN, CDR2 SYDVKM, per germline. The CDR3 is made up of 18 amino acids. V gave up 6 bases and J gave up 6 bases, with 26 bases separating them.

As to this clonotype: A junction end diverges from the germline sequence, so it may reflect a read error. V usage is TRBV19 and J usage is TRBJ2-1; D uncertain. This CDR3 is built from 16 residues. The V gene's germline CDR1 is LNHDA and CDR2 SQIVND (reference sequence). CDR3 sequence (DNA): TGTGCCAGTAGTATCCATGCTAACCCCCCTTACAATGAGCAGTCCTTC. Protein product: CASSIHANPPYNEQSF.

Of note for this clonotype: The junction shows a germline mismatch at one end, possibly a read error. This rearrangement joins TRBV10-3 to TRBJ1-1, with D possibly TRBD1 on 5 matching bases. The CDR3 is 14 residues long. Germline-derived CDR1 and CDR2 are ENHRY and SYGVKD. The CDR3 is CAISAGQENAEAFF. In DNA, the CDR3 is TGTGCCATCAGTGCGGGGCAGGAGAACGCTGAAGCTTTCTTT.

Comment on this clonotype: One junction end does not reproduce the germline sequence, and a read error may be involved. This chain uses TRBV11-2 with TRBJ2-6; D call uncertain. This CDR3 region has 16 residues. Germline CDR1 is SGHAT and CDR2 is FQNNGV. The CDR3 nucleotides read TGTGCCAGCAGCTTAGATCTCGGTGGTGAGGCCAACGTCATGACTTTC. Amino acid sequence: CASSLDLGGEANVMTF.

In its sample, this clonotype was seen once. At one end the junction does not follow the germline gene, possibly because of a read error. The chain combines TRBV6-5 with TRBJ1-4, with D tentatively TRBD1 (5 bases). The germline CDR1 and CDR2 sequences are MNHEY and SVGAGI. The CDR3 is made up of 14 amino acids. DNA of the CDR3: TGTGACAGCAGTTACGGGGGGTCGAATGAAAAACTGTTTTTT. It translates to CDSSYGGSNEKLFF.

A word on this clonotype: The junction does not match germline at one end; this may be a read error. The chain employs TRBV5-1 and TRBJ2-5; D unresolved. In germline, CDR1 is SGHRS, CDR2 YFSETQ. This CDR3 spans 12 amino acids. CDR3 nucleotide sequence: TGCACCAGCAGCAGATTTAGGGAGACCCAGTACTTC. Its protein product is CTSSRFRETQYF. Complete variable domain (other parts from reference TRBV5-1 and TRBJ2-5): KAGVTQTPRYLIKTRGQQVTLSCSPISGHRSVSWYQQTPGQGLQFLFEYFSETQRNKGNFPGRFSGRQFSNSRSEMNVSTLELGDSALYLCTSSRFRETQYFGPGTRLLVL.

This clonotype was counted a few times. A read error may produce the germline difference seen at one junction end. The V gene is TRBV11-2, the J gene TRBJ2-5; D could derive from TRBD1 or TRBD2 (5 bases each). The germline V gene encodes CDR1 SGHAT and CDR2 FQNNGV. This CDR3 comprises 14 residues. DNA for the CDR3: TGTACCAGCAGCCTAGGTGGGACCGAAGAGACCCAGTACTTC. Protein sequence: CTSSLGGTEETQYF.

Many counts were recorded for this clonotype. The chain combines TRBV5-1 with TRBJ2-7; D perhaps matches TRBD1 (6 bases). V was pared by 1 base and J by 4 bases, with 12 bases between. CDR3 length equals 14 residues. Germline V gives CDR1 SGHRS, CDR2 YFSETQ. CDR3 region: CASSLNTGSYEQYF. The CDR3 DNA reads TGCGCCAGCAGCTTGAACACAGGGAGTTACGAGCAGTACTTC.

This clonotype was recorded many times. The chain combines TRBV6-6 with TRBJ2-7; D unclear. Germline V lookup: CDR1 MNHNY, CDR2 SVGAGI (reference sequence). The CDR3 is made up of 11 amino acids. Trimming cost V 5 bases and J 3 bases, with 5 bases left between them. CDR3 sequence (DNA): TGTGCCAGCAGTACACACTACGAGCAGTACTTC. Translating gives CASSTHYEQYF.

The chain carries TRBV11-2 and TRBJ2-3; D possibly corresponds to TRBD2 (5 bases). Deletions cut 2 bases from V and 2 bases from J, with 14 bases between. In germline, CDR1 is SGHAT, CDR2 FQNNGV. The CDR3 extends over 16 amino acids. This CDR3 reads CASSLSPEEDTDTQYF. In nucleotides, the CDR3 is TGTGCCAGCAGCTTAAGTCCCGAGGAGGACACAGATACGCAGTATTTT.

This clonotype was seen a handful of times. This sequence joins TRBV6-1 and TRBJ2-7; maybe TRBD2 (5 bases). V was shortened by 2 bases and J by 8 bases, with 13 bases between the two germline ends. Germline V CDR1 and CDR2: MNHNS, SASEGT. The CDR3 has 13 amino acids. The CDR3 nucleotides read TGTGCCAGCAGTGAAATCGGAGTAGCGCAGCAGTACTTC. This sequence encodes CASSEIGVAQQYF.